This T cell receptor beta chain was observed in a study of blood T cell repertoires in COVID-19. As for the study in general: Sites in the United States, Italy and Spain provided acute and convalescent COVID-19 samples. From T cells, B-cell-depleted T cells, or PBMCs came the material, which was cDNA or gDNA.

Authors' processing steps: Estimated nucleated cell counts came from reference gene primer amplification. Clones were read by immunoSEQ multiplex PCR, and TCRdb kept only the in-frame ones, dropping some. V, J and clone size reflect that table, while D and trimming were determined from the DNA. The table has about 90,000 clones, around 90% seen once. V gave up 3 bases and J gave up 8 bases; unmatched junction bases: 4. The CDR3 contains 13 residues. Germline CDR1 reads SNHLY; CDR2 reads FYNNEI. This chain uses TRBV2 with TRBJ2-3, with TRBD1 identical over 8 bases. Sequencing was carried out using peripheral blood. This TCR was sampled from a male donor with acute or convalescent COVID-19. The DNA of the CDR3 is TGTGCCAGCAGTGAGGCAGGGGGCGGTACGCAGTATTTT. Residues: CASSEAGGGTQYF.